These 27 T cell receptor beta chains originate from one sample sequenced in a study of PD-L1 blockade in urothelial cancer. Here immunoSEQ multiplex PCR was the method, and the copy in TCRdb shows in-frame clones only, minus some. Of about 66,000 clones detected, about nine tenths appear once; the ten largest clones hold approximately 11%. Described time point: peripheral blood 6 weeks after treatment start. Sample: PBMCs, taken around atezolizumab (anti-PD-L1) treatment. These receptor sequences come from a man in his sixties with urothelial cancer.

The chain has TRBV5-6 and TRBJ1-2; D is undetermined. CDR3 length: 15 residues. V was clipped by 4 bases and J by 8 bases, with 21 bases between them. CDR1 is SGHDT and CDR2 is YYEEEE in the germline V gene. The CDR3 DNA reads as TGTGCCAGCAGCCCAGGATTGACCGTAGCGAGGGGCTACACCTTC. Residues: CASSPGLTVARGYTF.

This rearrangement joins TRBV18 to TRBJ1-2; 7 bases align to TRBD1. J was trimmed by 3 bases and V by 6 bases; bases with no gene match: 4. The CDR3 extends over 13 amino acids. CDR1 and CDR2 from the germline V gene are KGHSH and LQKENI. In nucleotides, the CDR3 is TGTGCCAGCTCTCCGGGACAGCACTATGGCTACACCTTC. Amino acids: CASSPGQHYGYTF. Full variable domain (missing parts from reference TRBV18 and TRBJ1-2): NAGVMQNPRHLVRRRGQEARLRCSPMKGHSHVYWYRQLPEEGLKFMVYLQKENIIDESGMPKERFSAEFPKEGPSILRIQQVVRGDSAAYFCASSPGQHYGYTFGSGTRLTVV.

This clone occurred a few times. The gene calls are TRBV19 and TRBJ2-3; no clear D. The CDR3 runs 11 residues. In germline, CDR1 is LNHDA, CDR2 SQIVND (reference sequence). V was trimmed by 3 bases and J by 6 bases, leaving 4 bases between them. For the CDR3, the DNA is TGTGCCAGTAGTATCTTGGATACGCAGTATTTT. Protein sequence: CASSILDTQYF.

The genes are TRBV18 and TRBJ2-7; D is possibly TRBD1 (6 bases). This CDR3 region has 15 residues. Per germline, CDR1 KGHSH and CDR2 LQKENI. The V end was cut by 8 bases, the J end by 3 bases, with 20 bases between. CDR3 amino acids: CASAIDGTLIYEQYF. Written as DNA, the CDR3 is TGTGCCAGCGCTATAGATGGGACACTAATCTACGAGCAGTACTTC.

The V and J genes are TRBV9 and TRBJ2-5; D is possibly TRBD1 (6 bases). Germline V gene sequence: CDR1 SGDLS, CDR2 YYNGEE. The CDR3 sequence is 15 residues long. The ends were cut back, 3 bases at V and 5 bases at J, with 17 bases in the middle. CDR3 nucleotides: TGTGCCAGCAGCGCCCTGGGACACCCGGCGGAGACCCAGTACTTC. Amino acid sequence: CASSALGHPAETQYF.

The V gene is TRBV7-9, the J gene TRBJ2-7; D might be TRBD1 (6 bases). CDR3 length: 13 amino acids. Germline V gene lookup returns CDR1 SEHNR and CDR2 FQNEAQ (reference sequence). V lost 8 bases, J lost 3 bases, and 14 bases lay in between. In DNA, the CDR3 is TGTGCCAGCGAAACGGACAGCTTCTACGAGCAGTACTTC. Amino acids: CASETDSFYEQYF.

The rearrangement joins TRBV18 to TRBJ2-4, with 10 bases identical to TRBD1. CDR3 size: 14 residues. V trimming: 5 bases; J trimming: 8 bases; junction bases outside the gene matches: 6. Per the germline V gene, CDR1 is KGHSH and CDR2 is LQKENI. This chain's CDR3 is CASSRGTGADIQYF. In DNA, the CDR3 is TGTGCCAGCTCAAGGGGGACAGGGGCGGACATTCAGTACTTC.

The chain employs TRBV4-3 and TRBJ1-4; possible D gene TRBD1, 6 bases. CDR3 length: 15 residues. Germline CDR1 LGHNA, CDR2 YSLEER. V was shortened by 1 base and J by 2 bases, with 8 bases between the two germline ends. For the CDR3, the DNA is TGCGCCAGCAGCCAAGGGACAGCCACTAATGAAAAACTGTTTTTT. Amino acids: CASSQGTATNEKLFF.

The V call is TRBV10-1, the J call TRBJ2-3, with 12 bases matching TRBD2. CDR1 and CDR2 (germline): WNHNN, SYGVQD (reference sequence). Trimming took 8 bases from V and 4 from J; bases not matched to a gene: 16. This CDR3 spans 18 amino acids. CDR3 in amino acids: CASGGTSGFRTGPDTQYF. As DNA, the CDR3 is TGCGCCAGCGGCGGGACTAGCGGGTTTCGGACGGGGCCAGATACGCAGTATTTT.

The V call is TRBV7-3, the J call TRBJ2-2; 11 bases map to TRBD2. Trimming cost V 5 bases and J 6 bases; bases outside gene matches: 20. The CDR3 is 20 residues long. Germline V CDR1 and CDR2: SGHTA, FQGTGA. CDR3 amino acids: CASSPPPGLADPRVPGELFF. DNA for the CDR3: TGTGCCAGCAGCCCCCCACCGGGACTAGCGGACCCACGGGTGCCCGGGGAGCTGTTTTTT.

In its sample, this clone was seen once. The CDR3 sequence is CASSLIPVMNTEAFF. CDR3 DNA: TGCGCCAGCAGCCTAATCCCCGTCATGAACACTGAAGCTTTCTTT. V and J are TRBV5-1 and TRBJ1-1; D call uncertain. Germline CDR1 is SGHRS and CDR2 is YFSETQ. V was clipped by 4 bases and J by 0 bases, with 13 bases between them. The CDR3 is made up of 15 amino acids.

V usage is TRBV7-9 and J usage is TRBJ1-2; D not resolved. Trimming cost V 1 base and J 0 bases, with 6 bases left between them. The germline gives CDR1 SEHNR, CDR2 FQNEAQ (reference sequence). The CDR3 is 14 amino acids. DNA for the CDR3: TGTGCCAGCAGCTTAGTGGTAGCTAACTATGGCTACACCTTC. It encodes CASSLVVANYGYTF.

V gene TRBV27 combines with J gene TRBJ2-7; 10 bases match TRBD2. The CDR3 is 16 residues long. V shed 4 bases and J 7 bases; nucleotides not matched to a gene: 13. Germline CDR1 is MNHEY and CDR2 is SMNVEV (reference sequence). The CDR3 here is CASSYGGLAGAREQYF. The CDR3 nucleotides are TGTGCCAGCAGTTACGGTGGCCTAGCGGGAGCTCGGGAGCAGTACTTC.

CDR3 residues: CASSLDAVFANEKLFF. The CDR3, as DNA: TGCGCCAGCAGCTTGGATGCAGTTTTTGCTAATGAAAAACTGTTTTTT. The gene calls are TRBV5-1 and TRBJ1-4; no clear D. The CDR3 sequence is 16 residues long. The germline V gene encodes CDR1 SGHRS and CDR2 YFSETQ. V lost 0 bases and J lost 3, with 12 bases in between. Combining the CDR3 with reference TRBV5-1 and TRBJ1-4 gives the whole variable domain KAGVTQTPRYLIKTRGQQVTLSCSPISGHRSVSWYQQTPGQGLQFLFEYFSETQRNKGNFPGRFSGRQFSNSRSEMNVSTLELGDSALYLCASSLDAVFANEKLFFGSGTQLSVL.

The V gene is TRBV11-2, the J gene TRBJ2-1; 9 bases fit TRBD2. Germline CDR1 reads SGHAT; CDR2 reads FQNNGV. After removal of 5 bases from V and 4 bases from J, the junction contained 12 bases not matched to a gene. The CDR3 extends over 17 amino acids. CDR3 region: CASSRLPGTSSYNEQFF. Written as DNA, the CDR3 is TGTGCCAGCAGCCGCCTTCCCGGGACTAGCTCTTACAATGAGCAGTTCTTC.

The chain links TRBV19 to TRBJ2-2, with 7 bases aligning to TRBD2. Germline trimming cut 9 bases from V and 4 bases from J; bases unmatched to any gene: 8. The CDR3 has 14 amino acids. The germline V gene encodes CDR1 LNHDA and CDR2 SQIVND (reference sequence). In nucleotides, the CDR3 is TGTGCCAGCAAGGGAGGGGAGGGCACCGGGGAGCTGTTTTTT. Translation gives CASKGGEGTGELFF.

This clone showed up just once. This chain uses TRBV2 with TRBJ1-5; maybe TRBD1 (5 bases). V lost 5 bases and J lost 3, with 11 bases in between. CDR3 size: 14 residues. Germline V gives CDR1 SNHLY, CDR2 FYNNEI. As DNA, the CDR3 is TGTGCCAGCAGTATCGACAGCTCCAATCAGCCCCAGCATTTT. The encoded protein is CASSIDSSNQPQHF.

To note about this clone: At one end the junction does not follow the germline gene, possibly because of a read error. J is TRBJ2-1 and V is TRBV7-7; D not certain. The germline V gene encodes CDR1 SSHAT and CDR2 FNYEAQ (reference sequence). The CDR3 runs 13 residues. The CDR3 coding sequence is TGTGCTAGCAGCTTAGGCCTAGATGACGAGCAGTTCTTC. Translated, it gives CASSLGLDDEQFF.

The chain links TRBV11-3 to TRBJ2-5; the match to TRBD1 covers 8 bases. The junction had 9 bases not matched to a gene; V was cut back by 5 bases and J by 7 bases. Germline CDR1 and CDR2: SGHNT and YENEEA. There are 14 residues in the CDR3. The CDR3, as DNA: TGTGCCAGCAGCCCGACAGGGGCCTTTGGGACCCAGTACTTC. It encodes CASSPTGAFGTQYF.

The chain has TRBV30 and TRBJ1-5; TRBD1 might be the D (5 bases). V was clipped by 1 base and J by 0 bases, with 10 bases between them. From germline, CDR1 is GTSNPN and CDR2 SVGIG (reference sequence). The CDR3 is 15 amino acids. DNA for the CDR3: TGTGCCTGGAGTGGGGGCCTCGTTAGCAATCAGCCCCAGCATTTT. Translated: CAWSGGLVSNQPQHF.

The chain links TRBV9 to TRBJ2-1; TRBD1 matches at 9 bases. The CDR3 consists of 17 residues. The germline gives CDR1 SGDLS, CDR2 YYNGEE. Unmatched junction bases numbered 12, after V lost 0 bases and J lost 8 bases. Here the CDR3 DNA reads TGTGCCAGCAGCGTAGCGCTACCGGGACAGGGTATTCATGAGCAGTTCTTC. It encodes CASSVALPGQGIHEQFF.

This clone was recorded only once. The chain's CDR3 is CASSLVGPGYF. The CDR3 DNA reads as TGTGCCAGCAGCTTAGTCGGTCCGGGGTACTTC. The genes are TRBV11-2 and TRBJ2-7; no reliable D call. The V end was cut by 1 base, the J end by 12 bases, with 10 bases between. The CDR3 runs 11 residues. The V gene's germline CDR1 is SGHAT and CDR2 FQNNGV.

The V and J genes are TRBV30 and TRBJ1-5, with TRBD1 matching over 7 bases. The CDR3 runs 13 residues. Germline V gene data show CDR1 as GTSNPN and CDR2 as SVGIG (reference sequence). Losses at the gene ends were 5 bases for V and 2 bases for J; bases not matched to a gene: 3. This chain's CDR3 is CAWSTGRNQPQHF. In nucleotides, the CDR3 is TGTGCCTGGTCGACAGGGCGCAATCAGCCCCAGCATTTT.

This clone was found a few times. CDR3 protein: CASSWTSGADTQYF. Written as DNA, the CDR3 is TGCGCCAGCAGCTGGACTAGCGGAGCAGATACGCAGTATTTT. This rearrangement joins TRBV5-1 to TRBJ2-3; TRBD2 matches 10 bases. V lost 3 bases and J lost 4; bases outside the gene matches: 2. Germline V gives CDR1 SGHRS, CDR2 YFSETQ. The CDR3 runs 14 residues.

The rearrangement uses TRBV30 and TRBJ2-7; 9 nucleotides agree with TRBD2. This CDR3 has 14 amino acids. V was pared by 4 bases and J by 0 bases, with 4 bases of the junction left unmatched. Looked up from germline, CDR1 is GTSNPN and CDR2 is SVGIG (reference sequence). The CDR3 sequence is CAWMKAGGSYEQYF. CDR3 DNA: TGTGCCTGGATGAAAGCGGGGGGCTCCTACGAGCAGTACTTC. Drawing the rest from reference TRBV30 and TRBJ2-7, the complete variable domain is SQTIHQWPATLVQPVGSPLSLECTVEGTSNPNLYWYRQAAGRGLQLLFYSVGIGQISSEVPQNLSASRPQDRQFILSSKKLLLSDSGFYLCAWMKAGGSYEQYFGPGTRLTVT.

The genes are TRBV5-1 and TRBJ2-7; 11 nucleotides match TRBD2. Germline loops: CDR1 SGHRS, CDR2 YFSETQ. The CDR3 has 15 amino acids. V was pared by 0 bases and J by 4 bases, with 3 bases of the junction left unmatched. CDR3 coding DNA: TGCGCCAGCAGCTTGGGGACTAGCGGGCTGTACGAGCAGTACTTC. It yields the protein CASSLGTSGLYEQYF.

The genes are TRBV4-3 and TRBJ2-1; weak D call: TRBD1 (5 bases). Looked up from germline, CDR1 is LGHNA and CDR2 is YSLEER. This CDR3 region has 14 residues. V lost 0 bases to trimming and J lost 7 bases, with 10 bases between them. The CDR3 reads CASSQEHRWNEQFF. In nucleotides, the CDR3 is TGCGCCAGCAGCCAAGAGCACAGGTGGAATGAGCAGTTCTTC.